This T cell receptor beta chain was recovered during a study of PD-1 blockade in mismatch repair-deficient tumors. This CDR3 spans 16 amino acids. From germline, CDR1 is MDHEN and CDR2 SYDVKM. The V segment lost 3 bases and the J segment 0 bases; nucleotides outside the gene matches: 5. Assay used: immunoSEQ multiplex PCR; TCRdb lists only in-frame clones, some missing. The table lists tens of thousands of clones, 88% of them singletons, with around 13% in the top ten. The TCR comes from an adult with mismatch repair-deficient cancer. The sequencing used peripheral blood, collected 52 weeks after starting pembrolizumab. J is TRBJ2-7 and V is TRBV28, with 10 bases aligning to TRBD2. CDR3 bases: TGTGCCAGCAGTTTGTCGACTAGCGGGTCCTCCTACGAGCAGTACTTC. Amino acid sequence: CASSLSTSGSSYEQYF.